Listed below are T cell receptor beta chains from one sample, sequenced in a study of OX40 agonist ivuxolimab in advanced cancers. Generated by immunoSEQ multiplex PCR, the TCRdb table keeps only in-frame clones and is missing some. The profile covers around 86,000 clones, with roughly 91% appearing a single time and approximately 15% taken by the ten largest. The sequencing used CD4+ or CD8+ T cells sorted from blood, collected in a trial of the OX40 agonist ivuxolimab. Every receptor here comes from an adult with an advanced solid tumor such as melanoma, head and neck, liver or kidney cancer. The CDR3 runs from the conserved cysteine through the conserved F or W. Fields, in order: V gene, clone size, J gene, CDR3 protein. Some rows have no size entry. The others give once, few or many, or a class for an expanded clone.

TRBV5-6	.	TRBJ2-7	CASRLRDRGPYEQYF
TRBV27	.	TRBJ2-1	CASSPWAGGYNEQFF
TRBV29-1	.	TRBJ2-1	CSEMASGRSGQFF
TRBV5-4	.	TRBJ2-3	CASSLVGGPSTDTQYF
TRBV6-5	.	TRBJ2-5	CASSYSSGARETQYF
TRBV15	.	TRBJ2-3	CATSRDLGLSTDTQYF
TRBV4-3	once	TRBJ2-5	CASRGTSGGPGETQYF
TRBV5-4	few	TRBJ1-3	CASSPDSISGNTIYF
TRBV28	.	TRBJ2-3	CASSFPRVGTDTQYF
TRBV19	.	TRBJ2-1	CASSIGAGGYNEQFF
TRBV11-2	.	TRBJ2-7	CASSARTGQQSYEQYF
TRBV9	.	TRBJ1-2	CASSHTAGDSLNYGYTF
TRBV19	.	TRBJ1-1	CASSPGTGTGGAFF
TRBV7-8	.	TRBJ2-7	CASSLPHRDSGYYEQYF
TRBV4-2	once	TRBJ1-1	CASSQGRPEAFF
TRBV5-1	.	TRBJ2-3	CASIGDSRTDTQYF
TRBV6-5	.	TRBJ1-5	CASSYSRNSNQPQHF
TRBV5-6	few	TRBJ1-5	CASSLGAGGNQPQHF
TRBV10-3	.	TRBJ2-1	CAISGSGSSYNEQFF
TRBV6-5	few	TRBJ1-5	CASSLGGSQPQHF
TRBV15	.	TRBJ1-6	CATSRDRGGSPPLHF
TRBV9	.	TRBJ1-1	CASSGEGLANTEAFF
TRBV27	.	TRBJ1-4	CASSLYNSPNEKLFF